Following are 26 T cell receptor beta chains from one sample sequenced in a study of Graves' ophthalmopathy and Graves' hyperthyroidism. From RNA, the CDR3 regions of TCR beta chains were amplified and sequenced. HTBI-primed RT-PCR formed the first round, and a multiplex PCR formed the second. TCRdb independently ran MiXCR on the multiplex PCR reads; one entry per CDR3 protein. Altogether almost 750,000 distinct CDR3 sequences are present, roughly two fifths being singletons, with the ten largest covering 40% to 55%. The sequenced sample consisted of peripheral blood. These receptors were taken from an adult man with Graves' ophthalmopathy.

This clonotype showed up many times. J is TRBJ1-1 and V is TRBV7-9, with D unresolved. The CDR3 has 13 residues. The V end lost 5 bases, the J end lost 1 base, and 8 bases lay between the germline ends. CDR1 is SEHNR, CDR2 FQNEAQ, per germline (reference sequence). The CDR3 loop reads CASSEKTNTEAFF. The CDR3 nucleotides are TGTGCCAGCAGCGAAAAGACGAACACTGAAGCTTTCTTT. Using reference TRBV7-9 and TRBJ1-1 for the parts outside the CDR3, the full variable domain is DTGVSQNPRHKITKRGQNVTFRCDPISEHNRLYWYRQTLGQGPEFLTYFQNEAQLEKSRLLSDRFSAERPKGSFSTLEIQRTEQGDSAMYLCASSEKTNTEAFFGQGTRLTVV.

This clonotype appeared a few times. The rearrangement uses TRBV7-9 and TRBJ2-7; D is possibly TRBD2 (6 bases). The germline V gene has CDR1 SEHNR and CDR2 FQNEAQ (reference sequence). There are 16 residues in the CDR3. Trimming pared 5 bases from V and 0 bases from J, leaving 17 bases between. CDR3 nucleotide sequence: TGTGCCAGCAGCACCTATAGCGGACGGAACTCCTACGAGCAGTACTTC. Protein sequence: CASSTYSGRNSYEQYF.

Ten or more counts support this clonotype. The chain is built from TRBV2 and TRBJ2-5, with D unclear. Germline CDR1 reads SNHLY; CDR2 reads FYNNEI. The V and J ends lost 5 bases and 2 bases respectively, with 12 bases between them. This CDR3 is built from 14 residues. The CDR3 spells CASSFGWVQETQYF. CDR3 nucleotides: TGTGCCAGCAGTTTCGGGTGGGTACAAGAGACCCAGTACTTC.

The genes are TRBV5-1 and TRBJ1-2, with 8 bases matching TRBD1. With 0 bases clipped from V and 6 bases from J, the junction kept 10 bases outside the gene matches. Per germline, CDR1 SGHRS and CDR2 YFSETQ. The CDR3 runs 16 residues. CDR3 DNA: TGCGCCAGCAGCTTGGGTCCGGGACAGGAGAGTCATGGCTACACCTTC. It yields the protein CASSLGPGQESHGYTF.

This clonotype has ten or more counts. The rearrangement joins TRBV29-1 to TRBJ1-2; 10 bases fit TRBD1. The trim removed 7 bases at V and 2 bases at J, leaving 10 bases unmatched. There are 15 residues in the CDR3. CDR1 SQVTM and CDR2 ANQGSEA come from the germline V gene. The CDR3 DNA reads TGCAGCGGAATGAGACCGGGACAGGGGAACTATGGCTACACCTTC. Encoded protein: CSGMRPGQGNYGYTF.

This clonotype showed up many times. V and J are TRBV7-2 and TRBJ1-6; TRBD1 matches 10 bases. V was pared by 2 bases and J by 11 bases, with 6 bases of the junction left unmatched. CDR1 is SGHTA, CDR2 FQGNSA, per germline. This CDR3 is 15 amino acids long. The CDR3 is CASSLKTGGSAPLHF. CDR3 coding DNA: TGTGCCAGCAGCTTAAAGACAGGGGGCTCGGCACCCCTCCACTTT.

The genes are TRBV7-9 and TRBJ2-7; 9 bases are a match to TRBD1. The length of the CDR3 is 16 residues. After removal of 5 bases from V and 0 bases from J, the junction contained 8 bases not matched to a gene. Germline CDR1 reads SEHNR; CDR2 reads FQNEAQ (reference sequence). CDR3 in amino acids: CASSRVRDRVSYEQYF. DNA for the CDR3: TGTGCCAGCAGCAGGGTCCGGGACAGGGTCTCCTACGAGCAGTACTTC.

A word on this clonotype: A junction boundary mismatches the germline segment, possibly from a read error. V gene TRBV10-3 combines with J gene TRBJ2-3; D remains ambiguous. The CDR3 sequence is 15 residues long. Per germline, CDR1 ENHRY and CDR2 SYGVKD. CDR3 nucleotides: TGTGCCAGCAGTTACTCGGGCGGAAGCACAGATACGCAGTATTTT. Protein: CASSYSGGSTDTQYF.

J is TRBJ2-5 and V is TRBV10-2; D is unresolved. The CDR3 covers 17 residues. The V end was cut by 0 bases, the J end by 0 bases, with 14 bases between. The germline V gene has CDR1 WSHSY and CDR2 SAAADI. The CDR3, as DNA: TGCGCCAGCAGTGAGTCCCTCCGGGTGAGGAACCAAGAGACCCAGTACTTC. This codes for CASSESLRVRNQETQYF.

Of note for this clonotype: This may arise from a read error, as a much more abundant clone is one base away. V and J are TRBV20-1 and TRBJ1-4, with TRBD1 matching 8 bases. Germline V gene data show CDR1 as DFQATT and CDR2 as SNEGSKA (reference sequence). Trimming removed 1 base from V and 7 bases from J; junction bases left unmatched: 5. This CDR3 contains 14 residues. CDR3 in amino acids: CSARAGRGREKLFF. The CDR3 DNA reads TGCAGTGCTAGAGCGGGCAGGGGGCGTGAAAAACTGTTTTTT.

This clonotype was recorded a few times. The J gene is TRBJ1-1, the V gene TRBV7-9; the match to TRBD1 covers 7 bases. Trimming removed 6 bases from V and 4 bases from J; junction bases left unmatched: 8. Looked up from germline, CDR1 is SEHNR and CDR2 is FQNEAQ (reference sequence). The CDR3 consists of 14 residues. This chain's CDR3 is CASSPTGTRTEAFF. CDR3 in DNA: TGTGCCAGCAGTCCGACAGGGACGCGCACTGAAGCTTTCTTT.

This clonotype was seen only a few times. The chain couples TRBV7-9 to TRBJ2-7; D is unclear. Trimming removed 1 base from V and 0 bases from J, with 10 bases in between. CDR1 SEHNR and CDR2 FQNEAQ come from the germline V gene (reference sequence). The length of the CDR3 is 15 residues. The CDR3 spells CASSLDWQASYEQYF. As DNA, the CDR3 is TGTGCCAGCAGCTTAGATTGGCAGGCCTCCTACGAGCAGTACTTC.

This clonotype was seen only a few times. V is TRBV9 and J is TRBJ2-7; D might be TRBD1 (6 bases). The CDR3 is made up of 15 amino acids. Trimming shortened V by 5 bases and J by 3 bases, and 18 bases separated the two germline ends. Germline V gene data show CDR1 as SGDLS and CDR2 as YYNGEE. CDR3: CASSYSVQGVYEQYF. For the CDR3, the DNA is TGTGCCAGCAGTTACTCGGTACAGGGAGTCTACGAGCAGTACTTC.

The chain's CDR3 is CATRAGEQYF. The CDR3 region has the DNA TGTGCCACCAGGGCGGGCGAGCAGTACTTC. The chain couples TRBV28 to TRBJ2-7, with D possibly being TRBD1 or TRBD2 (5 bases each). Per the germline V gene, CDR1 is MDHEN and CDR2 is SYDVKM. The CDR3 contains 10 residues. With 10 bases removed from V and 6 bases from J, the gap between germline ends came to 10 bases.

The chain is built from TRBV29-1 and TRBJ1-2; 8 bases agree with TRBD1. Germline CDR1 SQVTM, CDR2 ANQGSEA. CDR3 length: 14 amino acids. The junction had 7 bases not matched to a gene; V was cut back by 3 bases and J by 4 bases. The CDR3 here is CSVDNRGVSYGYTF. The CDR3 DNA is TGCAGCGTTGATAACAGGGGGGTATCCTATGGCTACACCTTC.

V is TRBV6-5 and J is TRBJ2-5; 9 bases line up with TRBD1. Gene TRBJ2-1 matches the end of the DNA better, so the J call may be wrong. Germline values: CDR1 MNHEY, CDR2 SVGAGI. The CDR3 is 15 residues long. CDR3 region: CASNRGTGPYNEQFF. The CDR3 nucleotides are TGTGCCAGCAATCGAGGGACAGGGCCCTACAATGAGCAGTTCTTC.

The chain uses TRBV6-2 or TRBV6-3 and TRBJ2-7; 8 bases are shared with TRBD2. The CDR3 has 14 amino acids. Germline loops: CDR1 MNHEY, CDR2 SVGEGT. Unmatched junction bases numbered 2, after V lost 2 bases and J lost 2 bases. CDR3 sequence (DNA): TGTGCCAGCAGTTACGGAGCGGGAGCCTACGAGCAGTACTTC. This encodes CASSYGAGAYEQYF.

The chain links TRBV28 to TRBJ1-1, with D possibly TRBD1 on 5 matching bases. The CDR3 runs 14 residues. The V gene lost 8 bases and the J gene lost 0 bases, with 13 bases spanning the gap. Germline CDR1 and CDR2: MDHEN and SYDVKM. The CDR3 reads CASPPAGMNTEAFF. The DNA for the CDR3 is TGTGCCAGCCCCCCCGCAGGGATGAACACTGAAGCTTTCTTT.

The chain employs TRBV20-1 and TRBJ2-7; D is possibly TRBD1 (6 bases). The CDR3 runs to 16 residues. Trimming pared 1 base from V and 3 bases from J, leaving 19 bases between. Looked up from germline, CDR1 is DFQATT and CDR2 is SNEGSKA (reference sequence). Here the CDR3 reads CSARVTGSAILYEQYF. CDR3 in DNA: TGCAGTGCTAGAGTTACAGGGTCCGCAATCCTCTACGAGCAGTACTTC.

The CDR3 DNA reads TGTGCCAGCGGGCAGGGGGCTTCCTACGAGCAGTACTTC. Its translation: CASGQGASYEQYF. The rearrangement links TRBV10-3 to TRBJ2-7; 8 positions agree with TRBD1. This CDR3 contains 13 residues. Germline V CDR1 and CDR2: ENHRY, SYGVKD. Trimming at V came to 10 bases and at J to 1 base, leaving 6 bases not matched to a gene.

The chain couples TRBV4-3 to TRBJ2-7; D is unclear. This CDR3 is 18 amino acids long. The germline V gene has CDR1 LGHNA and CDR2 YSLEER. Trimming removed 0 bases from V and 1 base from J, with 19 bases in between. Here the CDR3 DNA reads TGCGCCAGCAGCCAAGAAGAAGGTCGCCTTGATTTTTCCTACGAGCAGTACTTC. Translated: CASSQEEGRLDFSYEQYF.

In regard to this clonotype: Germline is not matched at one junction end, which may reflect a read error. The CDR3 sequence is CAISESTDTADTQYF. CDR3 sequence (DNA): TGTGCCATCAGCGAGTCGACCGACACGGCAGATACGCAGTATTTT. This chain joins TRBV10-3 and TRBJ2-3; no clear D. The CDR3 covers 15 residues. Germline V gene data show CDR1 as ENHRY and CDR2 as SYGVKD.

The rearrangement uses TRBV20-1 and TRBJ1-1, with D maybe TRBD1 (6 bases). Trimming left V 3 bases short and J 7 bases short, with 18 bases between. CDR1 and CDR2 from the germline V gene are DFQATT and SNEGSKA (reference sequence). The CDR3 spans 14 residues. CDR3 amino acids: CSASLERGDVEAFF. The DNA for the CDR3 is TGCAGTGCTAGTCTGGAGAGGGGGGATGTTGAAGCTTTCTTT.

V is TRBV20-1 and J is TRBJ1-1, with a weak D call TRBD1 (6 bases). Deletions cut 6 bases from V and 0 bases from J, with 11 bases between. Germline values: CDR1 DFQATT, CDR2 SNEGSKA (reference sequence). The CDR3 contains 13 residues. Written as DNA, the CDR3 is TGCAGTGCCCATACAGGGATGAACACTGAAGCTTTCTTT. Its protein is CSAHTGMNTEAFF.

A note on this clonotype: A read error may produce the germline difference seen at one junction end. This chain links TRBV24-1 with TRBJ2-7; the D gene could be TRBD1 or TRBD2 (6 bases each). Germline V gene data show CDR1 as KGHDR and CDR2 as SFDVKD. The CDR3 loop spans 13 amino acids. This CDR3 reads CASSLGGGQEQYF. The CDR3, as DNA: TGTGCCAGCAGTCTCGGGGGCGGGCAGGAGCAGTACTTC.

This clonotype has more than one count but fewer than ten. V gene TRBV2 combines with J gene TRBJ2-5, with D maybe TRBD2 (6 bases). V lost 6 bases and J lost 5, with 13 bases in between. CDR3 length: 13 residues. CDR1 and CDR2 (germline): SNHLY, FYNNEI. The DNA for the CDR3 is TGTGCCAGCAGCCCGGAGGGCGGGGAGACCCAGTACTTC. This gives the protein CASSPEGGETQYF.